Presented here are 31 T cell receptor beta chains from one specimen sequenced in a study of blood T cells in healthy people across ages. The second PCR ran about 6 to 11 cycles with a sample-barcoded 5' primer and J-beta primers. TCRdb itself ran the 5' RACE reads through MiXCR, one entry per CDR3 protein. The table shows approximately 600,000 distinct CDR3 sequences, with around 54% occurring only once. The sample comprised blood. These receptors all come from a man aged 55 to 70 in good health.

This clonotype came up once. This chain uses TRBV3-1 with TRBJ2-1; no definite D call. Trimming shortened V by 5 bases and J by 6 bases, and 8 bases separated the two germline ends. Germline values: CDR1 LGHDT, CDR2 YNNKEL (reference sequence). CDR3 length: 12 amino acids. CDR3 bases: TGTGCCAGCAGCGGGGTTCCCAATGAGCAGTTCTTC. This encodes CASSGVPNEQFF.

This chain uses TRBV5-6 with TRBJ2-5; maybe TRBD1 (5 bases). V was cut by 3 bases and J by 2 bases, with 11 bases left in between. Germline-derived CDR1 and CDR2 are SGHDT and YYEEEE. The CDR3 length is 14 residues. CDR3 coding DNA: TGTGCCAGCAGCTCGACAGCGCCTCAAGAGACCCAGTACTTC. Its protein product is CASSSTAPQETQYF. Complete variable domain (other parts from reference TRBV5-6 and TRBJ2-5): DAGVTQSPTHLIKTRGQQVTLRCSPKSGHDTVSWYQQALGQGPQFIFQYYEEEERQRGNFPDRFSGHQFPNYSSELNVNALLLGDSALYLCASSSTAPQETQYFGPGTRLLVL.

The CDR3 spells CASRRDRADEKLFF. The CDR3 nucleotides are TGTGCCAGCAGGAGGGACAGGGCTGATGAAAAACTGTTTTTT. J is TRBJ1-4 and V is TRBV5-4; 9 bases agree with TRBD1. Trimming cost V 5 bases and J 6 bases; bases outside gene matches: 5. Germline V gives CDR1 SGHNT, CDR2 YYREEE (reference sequence). This CDR3 region has 14 residues. The variable domain in full, with the rest retrieved from reference TRBV5-4 and TRBJ1-4, is ETGVTQSPTHLIKTRGQQVTLRCSSQSGHNTVSWYQQALGQGPQFIFQYYREEENGRGNFPPRFSGLQFPNYSSELNVNALELDDSALYLCASRRDRADEKLFFGSGTQLSVL.

The chain couples TRBV20-1 to TRBJ2-1, with 12 bases matching TRBD2. The CDR3 extends over 17 amino acids. Trimming cost V 4 bases and J 5 bases; bases outside gene matches: 12. Germline V gene lookup returns CDR1 DFQATT and CDR2 SNEGSKA (reference sequence). This chain's CDR3 is CSATFPSGGVFDNEQFF. The CDR3 coding sequence is TGCAGTGCTACCTTTCCTAGCGGGGGGGTATTCGACAATGAGCAGTTCTTC.

The V and J genes are TRBV10-3 and TRBJ1-2, with 7 bases lining up with TRBD1. From germline, CDR1 is ENHRY and CDR2 SYGVKD. The CDR3 spans 12 residues. V gave up 11 bases and J gave up 6 bases; unmatched junction bases: 9. For the CDR3, the DNA is TGTGCCCTAGGGGGCAGGGACGATGGCTACACCTTC. Residues: CALGGRDDGYTF.

The chain recombines TRBV25-1 with TRBJ1-2, with 8 positions matching TRBD1. The CDR3 runs to 15 residues. The germline V gene has CDR1 MGHDK and CDR2 SYGVNS. Germline trimming cut 1 base from V and 7 bases from J; bases unmatched to any gene: 8. CDR3 DNA: TGTGCCAGCAGTGAATCCCTACAGGGGGTTGGTGGCTACACCTTC. This translates into CASSESLQGVGGYTF.

The chain joins TRBV6-5 to TRBJ2-3, with D possibly being TRBD1 or TRBD2 (5 bases each). V lost 2 bases, J lost 9 bases, and 12 bases lay in between. Germline loops: CDR1 MNHEY, CDR2 SVGAGI. The CDR3 sequence is 13 residues long. This chain's CDR3 is CASSYEGIETQYF. CDR3 coding DNA: TGTGCCAGCAGTTACGAGGGGATTGAGACGCAGTATTTT.

The rearrangement uses TRBV12-3 or TRBV12-4 and TRBJ2-6; D remains ambiguous. This CDR3 spans 15 amino acids. The V end lost 5 bases, the J end lost 4 bases, and 12 bases lay between the germline ends. CDR3 DNA: TGTGCCAGCAGTCCTAGGTCGGCCGGGGCCAACGTCCTGACTTTC. Translated: CASSPRSAGANVLTF.

With respect to this clonotype: A much more abundant neighbour one base away suggests this may be a read error. The chain uses TRBV5-1 and TRBJ2-2; perhaps TRBD2 as D (6 bases). The CDR3 has 15 amino acids. Germline loops: CDR1 SGHRS, CDR2 YFSETQ. This chain's CDR3 is CASSFGAGNAGELFF. CDR3 DNA sequence: TGCGCCAGCAGCTTCGGCGCGGGGAACGCCGGGGAGCTGTTTTTT.

This chain joins TRBV6-5 and TRBJ1-6; weak D call: TRBD1 (5 bases). Germline V lookup: CDR1 MNHEY, CDR2 SVGAGI. Trimming removed 2 bases from V and 2 bases from J, with 10 bases in between. CDR3 size: 16 residues. CDR3 coding DNA: TGTGCCAGCAGTTACGGGGGTAACCCCTATAATTCACCCCTCCACTTT. Amino acids: CASSYGGNPYNSPLHF.

This clonotype has a handful of counts. V usage is TRBV5-1 and J usage is TRBJ1-2, with D uncertain. CDR1 is SGHRS and CDR2 is YFSETQ in the germline V gene. The CDR3 spans 14 residues. V lost 1 base and J 3 bases, leaving 10 bases between the germline ends. The CDR3 DNA reads TGCGCCAGCAGCTTGTTCGTGGGCGACTATGGCTACACCTTC. Translating it yields CASSLFVGDYGYTF.

The chain combines TRBV14 with TRBJ2-1; D ambiguous. CDR3 length: 16 residues. V was shortened by 1 base and J by 0 bases, with 10 bases between the two germline ends. CDR1 and CDR2 (germline): SGHDN, FVKESK. The CDR3 DNA reads TGTGCCAGCAGCCAAGTGTACGGGCTCTCCTACAATGAGCAGTTCTTC. Amino acid sequence: CASSQVYGLSYNEQFF.

The chain links TRBV6-5 to TRBJ1-4, with D possibly matching TRBD1 (6 bases). Germline lookup yields CDR1 MNHEY and CDR2 SVGAGI. V shed 3 bases and J shed 8 bases, with 16 bases lying between them. This CDR3 region has 15 residues. CDR3 in DNA: TGTGCCAGCAGTTATGCAGGGGTGATCGGCGAAAAACTGTTTTTT. It specifies CASSYAGVIGEKLFF.

The chain combines TRBV2 with TRBJ2-3; D call uncertain. The V end lost 3 bases, the J end lost 6 bases, and 10 bases lay between the germline ends. The germline V gene encodes CDR1 SNHLY and CDR2 FYNNEI. This CDR3 is built from 13 residues. The CDR3 coding sequence is TGTGCCAGCAGTGACTTAGCCTCCGATACGCAGTATTTT. This sequence encodes CASSDLASDTQYF. Filled out from reference TRBV2 and TRBJ2-3, the complete variable domain reads EPEVTQTPSHQVTQMGQEVILRCVPISNHLYFYWYRQILGQKVEFLVSFYNNEISEKSEIFDDQFSVERPDGSNFTLKIRSTKLEDSAMYFCASSDLASDTQYFGPGTRLTVL.

J is TRBJ1-2 and V is TRBV20-1, with D maybe TRBD1 (6 bases). Trimming shortened V by 5 bases and J by 4 bases, and 20 bases separated the two germline ends. The CDR3 extends over 15 amino acids. The germline V gene encodes CDR1 DFQATT and CDR2 SNEGSKA (reference sequence). The CDR3 sequence is CSAGLLEQGTYGYTF. The CDR3 DNA reads TGCAGTGCTGGACTCCTCGAGCAGGGGACCTATGGCTACACCTTC.

The genes are TRBV20-1 and TRBJ1-1; TRBD1 agrees at 12 bases. With V trimmed by 2 bases and J by 1 base, 26 bases remained unmatched. In germline, CDR1 is DFQATT, CDR2 SNEGSKA (reference sequence). This CDR3 comprises 23 residues. CDR3: CSARPIGGGQGAWGLGKNTEAFF. CDR3 DNA: TGCAGTGCTAGACCAATTGGGGGGGGACAGGGGGCGTGGGGACTGGGCAAGAACACTGAAGCTTTCTTT.

The rearrangement links TRBV28 to TRBJ2-4; 13 nucleotides agree with TRBD2. Germline-derived CDR1 and CDR2 are MDHEN and SYDVKM. The V segment lost 5 bases and the J segment 11 bases; nucleotides outside the gene matches: 0. The CDR3 length is 12 residues. The CDR3 loop is CASSGLAGVQYF. The DNA for the CDR3 is TGTGCCAGCAGTGGACTAGCGGGGGTTCAGTACTTC.

The chain has TRBV29-1 and TRBJ2-1; 11 positions agree with TRBD1. CDR1 is SQVTM and CDR2 is ANQGSEA in the germline V gene. V trimming: 7 bases; J trimming: 8 bases; junction bases outside the gene matches: 13. The length of the CDR3 is 15 residues. CDR3 sequence reads: CSAHRGTGGIDEQFF. In DNA form, the CDR3 reads TGCAGCGCGCACAGGGGGACAGGGGGAATCGATGAGCAGTTCTTC.

This sequence joins TRBV6-1 and TRBJ1-5; D gene ambiguous. The CDR3 has 14 residues. V shed 5 bases and J shed 0 bases, with 8 bases lying between them. Germline loops: CDR1 MNHNS, CDR2 SASEGT. The CDR3 loop is CASSLHLSNQPQHF. The CDR3 DNA follows: TGTGCCAGCAGTTTACACCTTAGCAATCAGCCCCAGCATTTT.

This chain joins TRBV23-1 and TRBJ2-7, with D perhaps TRBD1 (6 bases). TRBV23-1 is treated as an ORF (open reading frame) with a function not yet certain. The CDR3 has 16 amino acids. V lost 1 base, J lost 0 bases, and 13 bases lay in between. CDR3 DNA sequence: TGCGCCAGCAGTCAATGGTACAGGGAGAGCTCCTACGAGCAGTACTTC. Protein: CASSQWYRESSYEQYF.

This clonotype appeared a few times. This chain links TRBV18 with TRBJ2-1; D ambiguous. V was clipped by 3 bases and J by 7 bases, with 10 bases between them. The germline V gene encodes CDR1 KGHSH and CDR2 LQKENI. This CDR3 region has 13 residues. CDR3 residues: CASSPVGWNEQFF. CDR3 in DNA: TGTGCCAGCTCACCGGTGGGGTGGAATGAGCAGTTCTTC.

This chain links TRBV20-1 with TRBJ2-1, with 14 bases that match TRBD2. The CDR3 contains 16 residues. The J segment lost 7 bases and the V segment lost 4 bases, leaving 9 bases of the junction unmatched. Germline CDR1 reads DFQATT; CDR2 reads SNEGSKA (reference sequence). CDR3 in amino acids: CSANQGLAGGRNEQFF. The CDR3 nucleotides read TGCAGTGCTAACCAAGGACTAGCGGGGGGTCGAAATGAGCAGTTCTTC.

This chain uses TRBV29-1 with TRBJ2-1; TRBD1 matches 11 bases. There are 14 residues in the CDR3. The V gene end was trimmed by 5 bases and the J gene end by 3 bases; junction bases not matched to a gene: 3. From germline, CDR1 is SQVTM and CDR2 ANQGSEA. The CDR3 loop is CSVSGQGVYNEQFF. The CDR3 DNA reads as TGCAGCGTTTCGGGACAGGGGGTCTACAATGAGCAGTTCTTC.

To note about this clonotype: This clone may be a read error of a much larger clone one base away. The V and J genes are TRBV7-2 and TRBJ2-7, with D perhaps assigned TRBD1 or TRBD2 (5 bases each). V was cut by 5 bases and J by 3 bases, with 17 bases left in between. This CDR3 spans 15 amino acids. Germline CDR1 reads SGHTA; CDR2 reads FQGNSA. CDR3 DNA: TGTGCCAGCAGCCCCTACGGGGCAGGGAACTACGAGCAGTACTTC. It is translated as CASSPYGAGNYEQYF.

The chain links TRBV5-1 to TRBJ2-5; D is possibly TRBD2 (5 bases). V was cut by 0 bases and J by 10 bases, with 16 bases left in between. This CDR3 spans 14 amino acids. Germline values: CDR1 SGHRS, CDR2 YFSETQ. CDR3 nucleotide sequence: TGCGCCAGCAGCTTGGACAGCACCACCGGGGACCAGTACTTC. Translated: CASSLDSTTGDQYF.

This clonotype has ten or more counts. This rearrangement joins TRBV20-1 to TRBJ1-5; D not certain. The CDR3 length is 12 residues. Trimming pared 0 bases from V and 5 bases from J, leaving 5 bases between. Germline V gene sequence: CDR1 DFQATT, CDR2 SNEGSKA (reference sequence). The CDR3 loop reads CSARDGDQPQHF. The CDR3 DNA is TGCAGTGCTAGAGATGGGGATCAGCCCCAGCATTTT.

This clonotype has more than one count but fewer than ten. This sequence joins TRBV3-1 and TRBJ1-5, with no clear D. The CDR3 runs 13 residues. Germline-derived CDR1 and CDR2 are LGHDT and YNNKEL (reference sequence). Trimming left V 1 base short and J 7 bases short, with 8 bases between. In DNA, the CDR3 is TGTGCCAGCAGCCAAGGCGGAGTACAGCCCCAGCATTTT. Translation: CASSQGGVQPQHF.

The table lists this clonotype with a few counts. The V and J genes are TRBV12-3 or TRBV12-4 and TRBJ2-7; 13 nucleotides line up with TRBD2. J was trimmed by 11 bases and V by 0 bases; bases with no gene match: 4. This CDR3 has 14 amino acids. CDR3 residues: CASSLAGLAGYKYF. The CDR3 region has the DNA TGTGCCAGCAGTTTAGCGGGACTAGCGGGGTACAAGTACTTC.

The V and J genes are TRBV10-3 and TRBJ1-2; D unresolved. CDR3 size: 14 residues. V lost 7 bases, J lost 1 base, and 13 bases lay in between. Germline CDR1 ENHRY, CDR2 SYGVKD. CDR3 nucleotide sequence: TGTGCCATCACCGGTGGACGGGATAACTATGGCTACACCTTC. The encoded protein is CAITGGRDNYGYTF.

This sequence joins TRBV5-1 and TRBJ1-6, with 7 positions matching TRBD1. The length of the CDR3 is 20 residues. V gave up 0 bases and J gave up 10 bases; unmatched junction bases: 22. Germline V lookup: CDR1 SGHRS, CDR2 YFSETQ. The DNA for the CDR3 is TGCGCCAGCAGCTTGGACACTCTCAGGGGGACCGGGCGACCAATATCACCCCTCCACTTT. This translates into CASSLDTLRGTGRPISPLHF.

The chain combines TRBV12-3 or TRBV12-4 with TRBJ1-5, with 7 bases identical to TRBD1. This CDR3 contains 13 residues. The ends lost 6 bases at V and 6 bases at J; junction bases unmatched: 5. The CDR3 here is CASSGTALQPQHF. In nucleotides, the CDR3 is TGTGCCAGCAGCGGGACAGCTCTTCAGCCCCAGCATTTT.